This paragraph reports one TCR beta chain. Its antigen is not identified. This record comes from a study of CD8 T cells in ankylosing spondylitis. Findings of the study overall: Significant enrichment of disease-linked clones was reportedly seen in matched ankylosing spondylitis synovial fluid. Prior literature has documented some motif variants in synovial fluid and blood from reactive arthritis. With a CD8+ phenotype, disease-linked clones were relatively rare in peripheral blood. One TCR beta motif, made up of roughly eight highly homologous variants, appeared characteristic of ankylosing spondylitis blood.

The CDR3 consists of 16 residues. V was shortened by 2 bases and J by 3 bases, with 14 bases between the two germline ends. In germline, CDR1 is SGHDN, CDR2 FVKESK. With molecular barcodes, quantitative 5'-RACE was used to make the TCR beta libraries. One entry per CDR3 protein, called by TCRdb with MiXCR from the 5' RACE reads. The sample consists of over 600,000 distinct CDR3 sequences, around a fifth of them appearing once. The receptor's source is a male donor with ankylosing spondylitis. The sequenced material came from blood, either unsorted or a sorted T cell fraction (not recorded which). The genes are TRBV14 and TRBJ2-1, with D unresolved. The CDR3 spells CASSQYFSLGYNEQFF. CDR3 in DNA: TGTGCCAGCAGCCAATATTTTTCCCTAGGCTACAATGAGCAGTTCTTC.